The rows below give T cell receptor beta chains drawn from one sample of a study of T-cell reconstitution after alpha-beta-depleted transplantation in children. TCRdb called the PCR reads again in MiXCR, with one record for every CDR3 protein. The repertoire includes some 500,000 distinct CDR3 sequences, approximately 30% of them detected once, and 2% to 3% sits in the top ten. The sample consisted of PBMCs from the stem cell graft donor, taken from the stem cell graft. These receptors were taken from a human donor who donated a stem cell graft to a child with aplastic anemia. Both conserved end residues are part of each CDR3. Fields, in order: clone size, V gene, D gene, J gene, CDR3 DNA, CDR3 protein. The D gene is left open where the match is weak. Clone size appears in some rows only: once, few, many, or a class for an expanded clone.

-	TRBV4-3	-	TRBJ2-1	TGCGCCAGCAGCCGAGAGTGGGGGGTAAATCCCTACAATGAGCAGTTCTTC	CASSREWGVNPYNEQFF
-	TRBV30	TRBD2	TRBJ2-2	TGTGCCTGGAGTGTACGGGGCGGGAGGGCCCACACCGGGGAGCTGTTTTTT	CAWSVRGGRAHTGELFF
few	TRBV7-8	-	TRBJ1-5	TGTGCCAGCAGCTTAGCTGGACAGACTAGTAATCAGCCCCAGCATTTT	CASSLAGQTSNQPQHF
-	TRBV11-1	TRBD1	TRBJ2-5	TGTGCCAGCAGCTTATCCTTACAGGGGGCGCAAGAGACCCAGTACTTC	CASSLSLQGAQETQYF
few	TRBV12-3/TRBV12-4	-	TRBJ2-7	TGTGCCAGCAGCCAGACTACCGCGGCTTACGAGCAGTACTTC	CASSQTTAAYEQYF
-	TRBV7-2	-	TRBJ2-4	TGTGCCAGCAGCTCTTCCCTGAGGGATAGGGTTAAAAACATTCAGTACTTC	CASSSSLRDRVKNIQYF
few	TRBV5-1	-	TRBJ2-1	TGCGCCAGCAGCCCGGGCGAGTACAATGAGCAGTTCTTC	CASSPGEYNEQFF
-	TRBV15	TRBD1	TRBJ2-1	TGTGCCACCAGCAGAGATTCAGCGACAGGGGGCAATGAGCAGTTCTTC	CATSRDSATGGNEQFF
-	TRBV6-5	TRBD1	TRBJ2-2	TGTGCCAGCAGTTACAGGACAGGGTCCGGGGAGCTGTTTTTT	CASSYRTGSGELFF
few	TRBV20-1	-	TRBJ1-3	TGCAGTGCTAGGGGACCCATCGGAAACACCATATATTTT	CSARGPIGNTIYF
-	TRBV6-2/TRBV6-3	TRBD1	TRBJ2-2	TGTGCCAGCAGCCCCGACAGGGCCCCGGCGACCGGGGAGCTGTTTTTT	CASSPDRAPATGELFF
few	TRBV5-1	-	TRBJ1-4	TGCGCCAGCAGCCGTTCCGGGGGCACCCAGGAAAAACTGTTTTTT	CASSRSGGTQEKLFF
-	TRBV6-2/TRBV6-3	-	TRBJ2-3	TGTGCCAGCAGTTACTCTGGCTATGGGACAGATACGCAGTATTTT	CASSYSGYGTDTQYF
-	TRBV6-2/TRBV6-3	-	TRBJ2-1	TGTGCCAGCACCCAAGGCCCCCAGGGACAGCAGTTCTTC	CASTQGPQGQQFF
few	TRBV18	-	TRBJ2-7	TGTGCCAGCTCACCTAGACAGGCGTCCTACGAGCAGTACTTC	CASSPRQASYEQYF
few	TRBV20-1	-	TRBJ1-2	TGCAGTGCTAGAGAGAAGGGAGGCTACACCTTC	CSAREKGGYTF
-	TRBV4-3	-	TRBJ2-3	TGCGCCAGCAGCCAAGGAAGTGGCAGGGGGAGGCAGACAGATACGCAGTATTTT	CASSQGSGRGRQTDTQYF
few	TRBV29-1	-	TRBJ1-2	TGCAGCGGCCAACAGGACGACTATGGCTACACCTTC	CSGQQDDYGYTF
-	TRBV15	TRBD2	TRBJ2-1	TGTGCCACCAGCAGAGGGACTAGCGGGGTGTACAATGAGCAGTTCTTC	CATSRGTSGVYNEQFF
few	TRBV20-1	TRBD2	TRBJ2-3	TGCAGTGCTAGAAATAGCGGGGGGAGCACAGATACGCAGTATTTT	CSARNSGGSTDTQYF
-	TRBV2	TRBD1	TRBJ1-6	TGTGCCAGCAAGGGGACAGTAAATTCACCCCTCCACTTT	CASKGTVNSPLHF
once	TRBV29-1	-	TRBJ2-5	TGCAGCGCTAACAGACTAGTCCAAGAGACCCAGTACTTC	CSANRLVQETQYF
-	TRBV10-3	-	TRBJ2-1	TGTGCCATCAGGGGTAGCGGAGGTGAGCAGTTCTTC	CAIRGSGGEQFF
-	TRBV11-2	TRBD1	TRBJ1-2	TGTGCCAGCAGCAGAACAGGGGGCGAGGGCTATGGCTACACCTTC	CASSRTGGEGYGYTF
few	TRBV5-1	-	TRBJ2-1	TGCGCCAGCAGCATAACTAGCAAGGGATCCTACAATGAGCAGTTCTTC	CASSITSKGSYNEQFF
-	TRBV27	TRBD2	TRBJ2-7	TGTGCCAGCAGTTTATTTCGGGAGGAAGCCTACGAGCAGTACTTC	CASSLFREEAYEQYF
-	TRBV6-5	-	TRBJ1-6	TGTGCCAGCAGTTACGGGTCCCGGTCCTCACCCCTCCACTTT	CASSYGSRSSPLHF
-	TRBV9	-	TRBJ1-3	TGTGCCAGCAGCGACCGTCCGGGCATTGGAAACACCATATATTTT	CASSDRPGIGNTIYF
-	TRBV12-3/TRBV12-4	TRBD1	TRBJ1-5	TGTGCCAGCAGACTGGGACAGGGACTAAATAGCAATCAGCCCCAGCATTTT	CASRLGQGLNSNQPQHF
once	TRBV5-1	-	TRBJ2-5	TGCGCCAGCAGCTTGGCCAGGGATTCGCAGACCCAGTACTTC	CASSLARDSQTQYF
few	TRBV20-1	-	TRBJ2-3	TGCAGTGCTAGAGATCCAGGAGGCCACACAGATACGCAGTATTTT	CSARDPGGHTDTQYF
-	TRBV2	TRBD2	TRBJ2-3	TGTGCCGGCTCCAGCGGGAGTGCCGCAGATACGCAGTATTTT	CAGSSGSAADTQYF
-	TRBV29-1	-	TRBJ2-5	TGCAGCGTTGAAAAACAGCTCCAAGAGACCCAGTACTTC	CSVEKQLQETQYF
few	TRBV3-1	-	TRBJ1-5	TGTGCCAGCAGCCAAGGACGGGGTCAGCCCCAGCATTTT	CASSQGRGQPQHF
-	TRBV3-1	TRBD2	TRBJ2-5	TGTGCCAGCAGCCAAGCGGGAGGGCCTGCAGAGACCCAGTACTTC	CASSQAGGPAETQYF
-	TRBV7-8	-	TRBJ2-1	TGTGCCAGCAGCTTAGCTATGGGCAATGAGCAGTTCTTC	CASSLAMGNEQFF
-	TRBV20-1	TRBD2	TRBJ2-1	TGCAGTGCTAGGGCGTTGTCGTGGCGGGACTACTACAATGAGCAGTTCTTC	CSARALSWRDYYNEQFF
-	TRBV7-2	-	TRBJ2-3	TGTGCCAGCAGCTTTCGTGGAGATACGCAGTATTTT	CASSFRGDTQYF
-	TRBV7-2	TRBD1	TRBJ1-6	TGTGCCAGCAGGCGACAGGGGACCAATTCACCCCTCCACTTT	CASRRQGTNSPLHF
few	TRBV6-2/TRBV6-3	-	TRBJ1-5	TGTGCCAGCAGTCTCCGCAGTGCTCAGCCCCAGCATTTT	CASSLRSAQPQHF
-	TRBV9	TRBD2	TRBJ2-7	TGTGCCAGCAGCACCGAGGGACTAGCGGGAGTGGAGCAGTACTTC	CASSTEGLAGVEQYF
-	TRBV7-2	TRBD2	TRBJ2-1	TGTGCCAGCAGCTCTCCTCGGGGCAGCGGGAGAGCTGAGCAGTTCTTC	CASSSPRGSGRAEQFF
-	TRBV4-2	TRBD2	TRBJ2-3	TGTGCCAGCAGCCAGGAGACTAGCGGGAGGGGACGGGGCACAGATACGCAGTATTTT	CASSQETSGRGRGTDTQYF
-	TRBV29-1	-	TRBJ1-1	TGCAGCGTACCACAGAAGAACACTGAAGCTTTCTTT	CSVPQKNTEAFF
-	TRBV20-1	-	TRBJ2-5	TGCAGTGCAAACGAGGGGACCCAGTACTTC	CSANEGTQYF